This T cell receptor beta chain was found in a study of T cells in localized non-small cell lung cancer (TCRdb year 2020). Broadly, across the study: The study examined T cell repertoires in under 300 patients with early-stage NSCLC and compared tumors with uninvolved tumor-adjacent lungs. The cohort comprised 236 treatment-naïve NSCLC patients with resected, localized lung tumors. Of the NSCLC patients, about 130 were male and 85 to 110 were female, and the mean age was approximately 69 years. Overall study results and their limits: Of the top 100 tumor clones, a median of 57 were detected in paired uninvolved adjacent lung; roughly 29 were also among that lung's top 100. Uninvolved tumor-adjacent lung showed the highest T cell clonality, higher than tumor, which suggests more focused antigenic responses in the uninvolved tumor-adjacent lung. Because multi-region tumor sequencing was not performed, intratumor heterogeneity could not be ruled out. Higher T cell density in blood was associated with longer overall survival, whereas higher clonality in adjacent lung was associated with shorter survival. Because of the exploratory design, TCR variables were selected using unadjusted p-values without false-discovery rate correction.

At diagnosis, tumor, uninvolved tumor-adjacent lung and peripheral blood were collected and then preserved as a mix of FFPE and fresh-frozen material. Blood samples were analyzed as peripheral blood mononuclear cells for TCR repertoire profiling. Turning to this clone: No antigen is known for it. No base qualities exist here, and no much larger clone lies one base off it.

The immunoSEQ Assay was used to sequence TCR beta CDR3 regions from DNA. On the authors' methods: To compute T cell density, TCR beta template counts were normalized to usable DNA, which was estimated by amplifying housekeeping genes. Richness was estimated using the preseqR package, with extrapolation to 400,000 templates for PBMC samples and to 120,000 templates for tissue samples. Clonality was defined as one minus Pielou's evenness. To identify tissue-enriched TCRs, differential abundance testing was run on productive amino-acid clonotypes with a minimum total count of 5 and an alpha of 0.1. The Jaccard Index and the Morisita Overlap Index were used to quantify repertoire overlap between compartments. GLIPH grouped TCR beta CDR3s together with public tetramer-defined viral CDR3s, and a viral motif had to include at least three viral sequences and show V-gene enrichment. TCRdb carries this immuneACCESS record with in-frame sequences only. Its versions omit some clonotypes, under half of them owing to an unresolved V gene in the studies checked, with the rest unexplained. D and trimming come from the DNA, and the V and J calls and clone size come from that table. The sample contains 59,000 or so clones, approximately 91% of them found a single time. The ten largest account for about 20% of the sample.

The sequence derives from a man aged 35 to 69 with stage I lung adenocarcinoma. Sequencing used peripheral blood, obtained before any cancer treatment.

The CDR3 protein sequence reads: CASSSGQGQETQYF. The base sequence is TGTGCCAGCAGCTCCGGACAGGGCCAAGAGACCCAGTACTTC. The V gene is TRBV5-5 and the J gene is TRBJ2-5, and TRBD1 aligns with 8 junction nucleotides. At the junction V is shortened by 3 bases and J by 1 base; bases outside the gene matches: 2. CDR1 and CDR2, per the germline V gene (reference sequence), are SGHKS and YYEKEE. Reading from cysteine to phenylalanine, the CDR3 counts 14 amino acids. Only CDR3 DNA remains: 42 bases, in frame from the first base.